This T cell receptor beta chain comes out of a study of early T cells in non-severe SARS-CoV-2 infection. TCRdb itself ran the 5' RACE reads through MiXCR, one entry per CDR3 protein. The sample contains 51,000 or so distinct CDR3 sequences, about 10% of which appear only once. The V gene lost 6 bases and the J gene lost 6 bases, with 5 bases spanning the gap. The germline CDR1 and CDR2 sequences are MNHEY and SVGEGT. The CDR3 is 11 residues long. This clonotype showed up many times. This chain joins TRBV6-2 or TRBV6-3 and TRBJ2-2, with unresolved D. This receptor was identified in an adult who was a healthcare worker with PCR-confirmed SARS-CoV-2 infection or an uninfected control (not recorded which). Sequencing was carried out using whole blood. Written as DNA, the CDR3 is TGTGCCAGCAGCCCCCCCGGGGAGCTGTTTTTT. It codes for CASSPPGELFF.